These 27 T cell receptor beta chains were sequenced from one sample in a study of cytomegalovirus exposure and HLA in healthy donors. Primers: 60 Vbeta forward and 13 Jbeta reverse. Produced via immunoSEQ multiplex PCR; TCRdb's table is partial and in-frame only. The sample comprises around 62,000 clones, about 82% of which are singletons, and roughly 2.9% rests with the top ten. Specimen: PBMCs. Receptors were obtained from a woman under 40 in good health and CMV-seronegative.

This clone was detected only a few times. The CDR3 reads CASSYLGQGDTGELFF. CDR3 bases: TGTGCCAGCAGTTACTTAGGACAGGGTGACACCGGGGAGCTGTTTTTT. The chain uses TRBV6-6 and TRBJ2-2, with 8 bases fitting TRBD1. With V trimmed by 1 base and J by 3 bases, 4 bases remained unmatched. The CDR3 is 16 residues long. Germline V CDR1 and CDR2: MNHNY, SVGAGI (reference sequence).

V gene TRBV7-2 combines with J gene TRBJ1-2; 7 bases fit TRBD1. The CDR3 spans 14 residues. From germline, CDR1 is SGHTA and CDR2 FQGNSA. V was clipped by 5 bases and J by 3 bases; unmatched bases: 6. Here the CDR3 DNA reads TGTGCCAGCAGCGCCCCGGGGACAGACTATGGCTACACCTTC. This codes for CASSAPGTDYGYTF.

The V and J genes are TRBV14 and TRBJ1-6; a possible D gene is TRBD1 (6 bases). This CDR3 has 14 amino acids. Germline-derived CDR1 and CDR2 are SGHDN and FVKESK. V lost 4 bases, J lost 4 bases, and 8 bases lay in between. The CDR3 nucleotides read TGTGCCAGCAGCCCAGGACAGTATAATTCACCCCTCCACTTT. This codes for CASSPGQYNSPLHF.

This sequence joins TRBV9 and TRBJ2-5, with D tentatively TRBD1 (5 bases). The length of the CDR3 is 15 residues. The ends were cut back, 0 bases at V and 2 bases at J, with 11 bases in the middle. The germline V gene has CDR1 SGDLS and CDR2 YYNGEE. The CDR3 region is CASSVAAGKQETQYF. CDR3 DNA: TGTGCCAGCAGCGTAGCGGCAGGGAAACAAGAGACCCAGTACTTC. The full variable domain, with the rest looked up from reference TRBV9 and TRBJ2-5, is DSGVTQTPKHLITATGQRVTLRCSPRSGDLSVYWYQQSLDQGLQFLIQYYNGEERAKGNILERFSAQQFPDLHSELNLSSLELGDSALYFCASSVAAGKQETQYFGPGTRLLVL.

The chain combines TRBV9 with TRBJ2-7; D is perhaps TRBD1 (6 bases). The germline V and J ends were trimmed by 3 bases and 3 bases, with 16 bases remaining between them. The CDR3 contains 15 residues. The germline CDR1 and CDR2 sequences are SGDLS and YYNGEE. The CDR3 DNA is TGTGCCAGCAGCGCGGGGACATCGTTGGTCTACGAGCAGTACTTC. Protein product: CASSAGTSLVYEQYF.

The chain uses TRBV28 and TRBJ1-5; a possible D gene is TRBD1 (6 bases). This CDR3 has 14 amino acids. Trimming removed 4 bases at V and 7 bases at J, with 14 bases between. The germline V gene has CDR1 MDHEN and CDR2 SYDVKM. CDR3 region: CASSSGTTRQPQHF. The CDR3 nucleotides are TGTGCCAGCAGTTCCGGGACAACCCGGCAGCCCCAGCATTTT. The full variable domain, rest sourced from reference TRBV28 and TRBJ1-5, is DVKVTQSSRYLVKRTGEKVFLECVQDMDHENMFWYRQDPGLGLRLIYFSYDVKMKEKGDIPEGYSVSREKKERFSLILESASTNQTSMYLCASSSGTTRQPQHFGDGTRLSIL.

The chain couples TRBV19 to TRBJ1-1; a weak D match, TRBD1 (5 bases). The CDR3 has 13 amino acids. V shed 3 bases and J shed 4 bases, with 9 bases lying between them. In germline, CDR1 is LNHDA, CDR2 SQIVND (reference sequence). CDR3 residues: CASSINQGTEAFF. The DNA for the CDR3 is TGTGCCAGTAGTATCAACCAGGGCACTGAAGCTTTCTTT. The whole variable domain, remainder taken from reference TRBV19 and TRBJ1-1, is DGGITQSPKYLFRKEGQNVTLSCEQNLNHDAMYWYRQDPGQGLRLIYYSQIVNDFQKGDIAEGYSVSREKKESFPLTVTSAQKNPTAFYLCASSINQGTEAFFGQGTRLTVV.

The chain carries TRBV5-4 and TRBJ2-1; D possibly corresponds to TRBD2 (5 bases). Germline CDR1 and CDR2: SGHNT and YYREEE (reference sequence). This CDR3 has 15 amino acids. The V end was cut by 0 bases, the J end by 3 bases, with 10 bases between. CDR3 in amino acids: CASSLDPAGYNEQFF. As DNA, the CDR3 is TGTGCCAGCAGCTTGGACCCGGCGGGCTACAATGAGCAGTTCTTC.

The chain recombines TRBV6-1 with TRBJ2-2; a possible D gene is TRBD2 (5 bases). CDR1 is MNHNS and CDR2 is SASEGT in the germline V gene. With 7 bases removed from V and 4 bases from J, the gap between germline ends came to 16 bases. The CDR3 covers 15 residues. CDR3 sequence reads: CASIGSGEFTGELFF. The CDR3 DNA is TGTGCCAGCATCGGCAGTGGGGAGTTCACCGGGGAGCTGTTTTTT.

The gene calls are TRBV20-1 and TRBJ2-7; D remains unclear. The germline V gene has CDR1 DFQATT and CDR2 SNEGSKA (reference sequence). The CDR3 extends over 11 amino acids. Trimming shortened V by 5 bases and J by 2 bases, and 7 bases separated the two germline ends. The CDR3 nucleotides read TGCAGTGCTTCGAGCCCCTACGAGCAGTACTTC. Translation gives CSASSPYEQYF.

The chain employs TRBV5-4 and TRBJ1-2; 7 bases align to TRBD1. Trimming at V came to 4 bases and at J to 2 bases, leaving 11 bases not matched to a gene. The length of the CDR3 is 16 residues. In germline, CDR1 is SGHNT, CDR2 YYREEE (reference sequence). CDR3 nucleotides: TGTGCCAGCAGCCGGGCAGGGGGTATAAAAAACTATGGCTACACCTTC. Amino acid sequence: CASSRAGGIKNYGYTF.

CDR3: CASSESWGTGANVLTF. The CDR3 DNA follows: TGCGCCAGCAGTGAGTCTTGGGGCACTGGGGCCAACGTCCTGACTTTC. The rearrangement uses TRBV10-1 and TRBJ2-6, with D tentatively TRBD1 (5 bases). The CDR3 extends over 16 amino acids. V dropped 0 bases and J dropped 2 bases, with 8 bases sitting between them. Germline CDR1 reads WNHNN; CDR2 reads SYGVQD (reference sequence).

This chain connects TRBV2 to TRBJ1-2; D possibly corresponds to TRBD1 (5 bases). Germline V gene data show CDR1 as SNHLY and CDR2 as FYNNEI. This CDR3 has 14 amino acids. Trimming shortened V by 5 bases and J by 2 bases, and 12 bases separated the two germline ends. The CDR3 DNA reads as TGTGCCAGCAGTACGTCAGGGAAGAACTATGGCTACACCTTC. It yields the protein CASSTSGKNYGYTF.

This sequence joins TRBV27 and TRBJ2-5; the match to TRBD1 covers 7 bases. From germline, CDR1 is MNHEY and CDR2 SMNVEV (reference sequence). The CDR3 sequence is 17 residues long. Germline trimming cut 0 bases from V and 7 bases from J; bases unmatched to any gene: 14. The CDR3 sequence is CASSLSIGATGKWTQYF. In DNA, the CDR3 is TGTGCCAGCAGTTTATCAATCGGGGCGACAGGGAAGTGGACCCAGTACTTC.

The chain combines TRBV19 with TRBJ1-2; 7 bases map to TRBD1. Unmatched junction bases numbered 15, after V lost 8 bases and J lost 6 bases. Germline CDR1 and CDR2: LNHDA and SQIVND (reference sequence). The CDR3 length is 15 residues. The CDR3 sequence is CASLLTGDPPHGYTF. In DNA form, the CDR3 reads TGTGCCAGTCTCCTTACAGGGGACCCTCCTCATGGCTACACCTTC.

The V and J genes are TRBV5-1 and TRBJ1-2, with D tentatively TRBD1 (5 bases). V gave up 4 bases and J gave up 0 bases, with 13 bases separating them. Germline V CDR1 and CDR2: SGHRS, YFSETQ. This CDR3 has 15 amino acids. CDR3 loop: CASSVFDRANYGYTF. In nucleotides, the CDR3 is TGCGCCAGCAGCGTGTTTGACAGAGCTAACTATGGCTACACCTTC.

This chain links TRBV4-1 with TRBJ2-2; 7 nucleotides match TRBD2. Germline-derived CDR1 and CDR2 are MGHRA and YSYEKL. This CDR3 comprises 16 residues. V lost 3 bases and J lost 0; bases outside the gene matches: 4. CDR3 bases: TGCGCCAGCAGCCAGAGCGGGATCGCGAACACCGGGGAGCTGTTTTTT. Amino acids: CASSQSGIANTGELFF.

This sequence joins TRBV30 and TRBJ1-3; 7 bases fit TRBD1. The junction had 4 bases not matched to a gene; V was cut back by 4 bases and J by 4 bases. The CDR3 has 13 amino acids. In germline, CDR1 is GTSNPN, CDR2 SVGIG (reference sequence). The CDR3 spells CAWNVGGGNTIYF. The CDR3, as DNA: TGTGCCTGGAATGTAGGGGGCGGAAACACCATATATTTT.

The chain's CDR3 is CASSPRSGYNQPQHF. The CDR3 DNA is TGTGCCAGCTCACCACGGTCAGGGTACAATCAGCCCCAGCATTTT. The V gene is TRBV18, the J gene TRBJ1-5, with a tentative D call TRBD1 (5 bases). V lost 1 base and J lost 3, with 10 bases in between. Per the germline V gene, CDR1 is KGHSH and CDR2 is LQKENI. This CDR3 spans 15 amino acids.

This clone was observed once. This chain links TRBV30 with TRBJ1-5, with a possible D match to TRBD1 (5 bases). Trimming cost V 1 base and J 2 bases, with 6 bases left between them. The CDR3 contains 13 residues. CDR1 GTSNPN and CDR2 SVGIG come from the germline V gene (reference sequence). Here the CDR3 DNA reads TGTGCCTGGAGTGAAGGGGGCAATCAGCCCCAGCATTTT. This encodes CAWSEGGNQPQHF.

The CDR3 DNA is TGTGCCAGCAGTTACGGGACAGCGAGCACAGATACGCAGTATTTT. It specifies CASSYGTASTDTQYF. The gene calls are TRBV6-6 and TRBJ2-3; TRBD1 matches at 7 bases. The trim removed 2 bases at V and 0 bases at J, leaving 2 bases unmatched. Germline V gene lookup returns CDR1 MNHNY and CDR2 SVGAGI (reference sequence). CDR3 length equals 15 residues.

DNA of the CDR3: TGTGCCAGCCAACCTGGGGGGGGCCCTTATGGCTACACCTTC. Residues: CASQPGGGPYGYTF. The rearrangement joins TRBV27 to TRBJ1-2; D possibly corresponds to TRBD1 (6 bases). The CDR3 runs to 14 residues. Between the trimmed V and J ends, which lost 8 bases and 5 bases, there was a span of 18 bases. Germline lookup yields CDR1 MNHEY and CDR2 SMNVEV (reference sequence).

This rearrangement joins TRBV10-1 to TRBJ2-5; TRBD1 matches at 10 bases. The better agreement between TRBJ2-7 and the DNA end casts doubt on the J call. Germline V gene lookup returns CDR1 WNHNN and CDR2 SYGVQD (reference sequence). This CDR3 comprises 14 residues. The CDR3 protein is CASSGTGDPYEQYF. CDR3 DNA sequence: TGCGCCAGCAGCGGGACAGGGGATCCCTACGAGCAGTACTTC.

J is TRBJ2-4 and V is TRBV5-6; D is undetermined. The CDR3 runs 16 residues. Germline values: CDR1 SGHDT, CDR2 YYEEEE. V was pared by 5 bases and J by 0 bases, with 15 bases between. The CDR3 nucleotides are TGTGCCAGCAGGTTGTCCAGGCCTGTAGCCAAAAACATTCAGTACTTC. Its protein product is CASRLSRPVAKNIQYF.

This clone was seen a single time. The chain carries TRBV28 and TRBJ1-5; TRBD1 aligns across 9 bases. This CDR3 has 15 residues. Germline loops: CDR1 MDHEN, CDR2 SYDVKM. V was pared by 3 bases and J by 5 bases, with 5 bases of the junction left unmatched. As DNA, the CDR3 is TGTGCCAGCAGTTTGGACAGGGGATTAGATCAGCCCCAGCATTTT. Translation: CASSLDRGLDQPQHF.

CDR3 sequence: CASSPRTGRTEAFF. The DNA for the CDR3 is TGTGCCAGCAGCCCCCGGACAGGGCGGACTGAAGCTTTCTTT. The rearrangement joins TRBV5-4 to TRBJ1-1, with TRBD1 matching 8 bases. CDR3 size: 14 residues. V lost 4 bases to trimming and J lost 5 bases; unmatched junction nucleotides: 7. CDR1 and CDR2 (germline): SGHNT, YYREEE (reference sequence).

This sequence joins TRBV6-5 and TRBJ2-7; 8 bases match TRBD1. The trim removed 10 bases at V and 6 bases at J, leaving 14 bases unmatched. CDR1 MNHEY and CDR2 SVGAGI come from the germline V gene. This CDR3 contains 14 residues. The CDR3 spells CATRTQGAGTEQYF. The CDR3 DNA reads as TGTGCCACCCGGACCCAGGGGGCAGGAACCGAGCAGTACTTC.